These 32 T cell receptor beta chains were sequenced from one sample in a study of T cells in localized non-small cell lung cancer. Profiled with immunoSEQ multiplex PCR; TCRdb holds only in-frame clones, not every one. The repertoire holds about 33,000 clones, with roughly 75% as singletons. Sample: peripheral blood, taken before any cancer treatment. The receptors originated from a male donor older than 55 with stage III squamous cell lung carcinoma.

The gene calls are TRBV10-3 and TRBJ2-7; 11 nucleotides match TRBD2. This CDR3 contains 15 residues. CDR1 and CDR2 (germline): ENHRY, SYGVKD. After removal of 0 bases from V and 12 bases from J, the junction contained 10 bases not matched to a gene. The CDR3 bases are TGTGCCATCAGTGAGTCAAGCCTAGCGGGGGGTTACGGGTACTTC. This translates into CAISESSLAGGYGYF.

V and J are TRBV7-2 and TRBJ2-3; TRBD1 aligns across 9 bases. The trim removed 4 bases at V and 2 bases at J, leaving 10 bases unmatched. CDR1 is SGHTA, CDR2 FQGNSA, per germline. CDR3 size: 17 residues. The CDR3 sequence is CASSSLTGGFATDTQYF. The CDR3 coding sequence is TGTGCCAGCAGCTCACTGACAGGGGGATTTGCCACAGATACGCAGTATTTT.

This clone occurred once. The chain employs TRBV5-5 and TRBJ2-1; weak D call: TRBD2 (6 bases). This CDR3 is built from 15 residues. Germline loops: CDR1 SGHKS, CDR2 YYEKEE (reference sequence). V dropped 3 bases and J dropped 7 bases, with 17 bases sitting between them. CDR3 loop: CASSSPGTGLNEQFF. In DNA, the CDR3 is TGTGCCAGCAGCTCGCCCGGGACTGGACTTAATGAGCAGTTCTTC. The full variable domain, in which reference TRBV5-5 and TRBJ2-1 provide the parts outside the CDR3, is DAGVTQSPTHLIKTRGQQVTLRCSPISGHKSVSWYQQVLGQGPQFIFQYYEKEERGRGNFPDRFSARQFPNYSSELNVNALLLGDSALYLCASSSPGTGLNEQFFGPGTRLTVL.

The chain recombines TRBV19 with TRBJ1-1; 8 positions match TRBD1. The CDR3 covers 11 residues. The V gene's germline CDR1 is LNHDA and CDR2 SQIVND (reference sequence). The V segment lost 6 bases and the J segment 12 bases; nucleotides outside the gene matches: 6. This CDR3 reads CASRKQGASFF. The CDR3 coding sequence is TGTGCCAGTAGAAAGCAGGGGGCTTCTTTCTTT.

The chain combines TRBV5-6 with TRBJ1-1; D is undetermined. Germline V lookup: CDR1 SGHDT, CDR2 YYEEEE. The CDR3 length is 13 residues. Trimming shortened V by 0 bases and J by 7 bases, and 10 bases separated the two germline ends. Written as DNA, the CDR3 is TGTGCCAGCAGCTTGGCTGGCAAGAGTGAAGCTTTCTTT. This gives the protein CASSLAGKSEAFF.

The table lists this clone with a count of one. The chain couples TRBV6-5 to TRBJ1-2; perhaps TRBD1 as D (6 bases). The germline gives CDR1 MNHEY, CDR2 SVGAGI. Trimming removed 6 bases at V and 0 bases at J, with 8 bases between. There are 13 residues in the CDR3. CDR3 nucleotides: TGTGCCAGCAGCGGACAGACTAACTATGGCTACACCTTC. Amino acids: CASSGQTNYGYTF.

This chain links TRBV28 with TRBJ1-5; D is ambiguous. The V gene's germline CDR1 is MDHEN and CDR2 SYDVKM. Trimming pared 5 bases from V and 7 bases from J, leaving 12 bases between. The CDR3 contains 13 residues. This CDR3 reads CASSPTQSQPQHF. The CDR3, as DNA: TGTGCCAGCAGTCCCACTCAGAGCCAGCCCCAGCATTTT.

As regards this clone: A read error may produce the germline difference seen at one junction end. The chain recombines TRBV10-3 with TRBJ2-7, with D perhaps matching TRBD1 or TRBD2 (6 bases each). The germline CDR1 and CDR2 sequences are ENHRY and SYGVKD. This CDR3 comprises 14 residues. The CDR3, as DNA: TGTGCCAGCAGTTACAGGGAGGCCGGGGACGAGCAGTACTTC. It codes for CASSYREAGDEQYF.

This clone turned up a few times. The gene calls are TRBV6-1 and TRBJ2-7; 8 positions match TRBD1. V dropped 7 bases and J dropped 5; count of bases not matched to a gene: 7. The CDR3 spans 13 residues. Germline CDR1 MNHNS, CDR2 SASEGT. CDR3 sequence (DNA): TGTGCCAGCACGGGGACAGGCCTCAACGAGCAGTACTTC. It translates to CASTGTGLNEQYF.

The chain links TRBV7-2 to TRBJ1-1; TRBD1 might be the D (5 bases). CDR3 size: 13 residues. Trimming removed 5 bases at V and 3 bases at J, with 10 bases between. Looked up from germline, CDR1 is SGHTA and CDR2 is FQGNSA. The CDR3 nucleotides read TGTGCCAGCAGCACAGCACAGGACACTGAAGCTTTCTTT. Translation gives CASSTAQDTEAFF.

This chain joins TRBV6-4 and TRBJ1-4; TRBD1 might be the D (6 bases). Trimming removed 4 bases from V and 2 bases from J, with 11 bases in between. Germline loops: CDR1 MRHNA, CDR2 SNTAGT. The CDR3 sequence is 15 residues long. Here the CDR3 reads CASSVRGRTNEKLFF. The CDR3 nucleotides are TGTGCCAGCAGTGTCAGGGGTCGGACTAATGAAAAACTGTTTTTT.

The V call is TRBV18, the J call TRBJ1-6; D uncertain. The V and J ends lost 2 bases and 7 bases respectively, with 9 bases between them. The CDR3 runs 14 residues. Germline V CDR1 and CDR2: KGHSH, LQKENI. In DNA, the CDR3 is TGTGCCAGCTCACCAGAGGTTCCCAATTCACCCCTCCACTTT. As protein: CASSPEVPNSPLHF.

This clone turned up a few times. The chain carries TRBV2 and TRBJ1-2; maybe TRBD1 (6 bases). CDR3 length: 13 amino acids. CDR1 and CDR2 from the germline V gene are SNHLY and FYNNEI. Trimming pared 4 bases from V and 4 bases from J, leaving 10 bases between. The CDR3 region has the DNA TGTGCCAGCAGTGCGGGGGGCAGCTATGGCTACACCTTC. As protein: CASSAGGSYGYTF.

The chain uses TRBV9 and TRBJ1-1; tentative D call: TRBD1 (5 bases). Germline V CDR1 and CDR2: SGDLS, YYNGEE. CDR3 length: 13 amino acids. V lost 7 bases and J lost 0, with 10 bases in between. The CDR3 region has the DNA TGTGCCAGCCAGGGCAGCTTGAACACTGAAGCTTTCTTT. It specifies CASQGSLNTEAFF.

V gene TRBV7-9 combines with J gene TRBJ1-1; D might be TRBD1 (6 bases). V was cut by 5 bases and J by 1 base, with 8 bases left in between. Germline lookup yields CDR1 SEHNR and CDR2 FQNEAQ (reference sequence). This CDR3 is 13 amino acids long. The CDR3 nucleotides are TGTGCCAGCAGCGGAGGGGGGAACACTGAAGCTTTCTTT. Translated, it gives CASSGGGNTEAFF.

This chain connects TRBV6-5 to TRBJ1-6; D gene ambiguous. The CDR3 contains 13 residues. The germline CDR1 and CDR2 sequences are MNHEY and SVGAGI. V was pared by 10 bases and J by 8 bases, with 15 bases between. The CDR3 sequence is CATQRIRDSPLHF. CDR3 nucleotide sequence: TGTGCCACACAAAGGATTAGGGATTCACCCCTCCACTTT.

The rearrangement links TRBV19 to TRBJ2-3; 8 nucleotides line up with TRBD2. With 3 bases clipped from V and 4 bases from J, the junction kept 3 bases outside the gene matches. The CDR3 consists of 14 residues. The germline V gene encodes CDR1 LNHDA and CDR2 SQIVND (reference sequence). CDR3 amino acids: CASSIRGGADTQYF. The CDR3 bases are TGTGCCAGTAGTATTCGGGGGGGCGCAGATACGCAGTATTTT. Drawing the rest from reference TRBV19 and TRBJ2-3, the complete variable domain is DGGITQSPKYLFRKEGQNVTLSCEQNLNHDAMYWYRQDPGQGLRLIYYSQIVNDFQKGDIAEGYSVSREKKESFPLTVTSAQKNPTAFYLCASSIRGGADTQYFGPGTRLTVL.

This chain connects TRBV7-2 to TRBJ2-4; TRBD2 matches 13 bases. V trimming: 5 bases; J trimming: 2 bases; junction bases outside the gene matches: 3. CDR1 is SGHTA, CDR2 FQGNSA, per germline. This CDR3 is built from 16 residues. Here the CDR3 DNA reads TGTGCCAGCAGCAGGACTAGCGGGGGACCCAAAAACATTCAGTACTTC. This gives the protein CASSRTSGGPKNIQYF. Looking up the rest from reference TRBV7-2 and TRBJ2-4 gives the full variable domain: GAGVSQSPSNKVTEKGKDVELRCDPISGHTALYWYRQSLGQGLEFLIYFQGNSAPDKSGLPSDRFSAERTGGSVSTLTIQRTQQEDSAVYLCASSRTSGGPKNIQYFGAGTRLSVL.

This chain links TRBV11-2 with TRBJ1-1; D gene unclear. This CDR3 region has 15 residues. V shed 2 bases and J shed 4 bases, with 14 bases lying between them. Germline CDR1 is SGHAT and CDR2 is FQNNGV. CDR3 residues: CASSLKFSRPTEAFF. The CDR3 nucleotides read TGTGCCAGCAGCTTAAAGTTCTCTCGACCCACTGAAGCTTTCTTT.

This chain connects TRBV5-8 to TRBJ2-3; 9 bases are shared with TRBD2. Trimming at V came to 0 bases and at J to 4 bases, leaving 6 bases not matched to a gene. Germline CDR1 and CDR2: SGHTS and YDEGEE. This CDR3 is built from 16 residues. The CDR3 here is CASSLAPSGVPDTQYF. The CDR3 DNA reads as TGTGCCAGCAGCTTGGCGCCTAGCGGGGTCCCAGATACGCAGTATTTT.

The rearrangement joins TRBV30 to TRBJ2-2, with D maybe TRBD1 (5 bases). V was clipped by 0 bases and J by 2 bases, with 13 bases between them. Per germline, CDR1 GTSNPN and CDR2 SVGIG (reference sequence). The CDR3 is made up of 16 amino acids. CDR3 protein: CAWSVGVGPNTGELFF. The CDR3 DNA is TGTGCCTGGAGTGTAGGGGTAGGGCCCAACACCGGGGAGCTGTTTTTT.

The J gene is TRBJ1-2, the V gene TRBV6-5; TRBD1 matches 12 bases. The V gene's germline CDR1 is MNHEY and CDR2 SVGAGI. The CDR3 is made up of 14 amino acids. V lost 6 bases and J lost 8; bases outside the gene matches: 7. The CDR3 loop is CASRGTGGAYGYTF. The CDR3 DNA is TGTGCCAGCAGAGGGACAGGGGGCGCTTACGGCTACACCTTC.

The chain combines TRBV2 with TRBJ1-1; D is ambiguous. Trimming left V 3 bases short and J 2 bases short, with 13 bases between. The CDR3 length is 15 residues. CDR1 SNHLY and CDR2 FYNNEI come from the germline V gene. The CDR3 DNA reads as TGTGCCAGCAGTGACCGGTGGGTCGGAAACACTGAAGCTTTCTTT. It encodes CASSDRWVGNTEAFF.

V gene TRBV28 combines with J gene TRBJ1-3, with D hard to call. There are 16 residues in the CDR3. CDR1 is MDHEN and CDR2 is SYDVKM in the germline V gene. The ends were cut back, 6 bases at V and 0 bases at J, with 15 bases in the middle. CDR3 nucleotides: TGTGCCAGCAGCATGCCGGGAATCTACTCTGGAAACACCATATATTTT. This encodes CASSMPGIYSGNTIYF.

V usage is TRBV6-6 and J usage is TRBJ1-5, with D perhaps TRBD1 (6 bases). Deletions cut 3 bases from V and 7 bases from J, with 13 bases between. Germline V lookup: CDR1 MNHNY, CDR2 SVGAGI (reference sequence). There are 14 residues in the CDR3. The CDR3 nucleotides are TGTGCCAGCAGTTATAGGGGGGAGAGCCAGCCCCAGCATTTT. It specifies CASSYRGESQPQHF.

The rearrangement links TRBV6-6 to TRBJ1-2; 8 bases map to TRBD1. Germline V gene data show CDR1 as MNHNY and CDR2 as SVGAGI (reference sequence). CDR3 length: 14 amino acids. Trimming at V came to 6 bases and at J to 4 bases, leaving 7 bases not matched to a gene. The DNA for the CDR3 is TGTGCCAGCAGACCAGGGGGCGTAGGCTATGGCTACACCTTC. This sequence encodes CASRPGGVGYGYTF.

The chain couples TRBV9 to TRBJ2-7; 8 nucleotides agree with TRBD2. Trimming took 0 bases from V and 0 from J; bases not matched to a gene: 8. Germline-derived CDR1 and CDR2 are SGDLS and YYNGEE. The CDR3 contains 17 residues. The CDR3 region is CASSVGIGSGSSYEQYF. The CDR3 DNA reads TGTGCCAGCAGCGTAGGCATTGGAAGCGGGAGCTCCTACGAGCAGTACTTC.

The chain links TRBV5-1 to TRBJ2-7; tentatively, D is TRBD1 (7 bases). This CDR3 has 15 amino acids. V was pared by 4 bases and J by 4 bases, with 18 bases between. From germline, CDR1 is SGHRS and CDR2 YFSETQ. CDR3: CASSDRDSGFYEQYF. The CDR3 DNA follows: TGCGCCAGCAGCGACCGGGACAGCGGGTTTTACGAGCAGTACTTC.

This rearrangement joins TRBV28 to TRBJ1-2; D unresolved. CDR1 is MDHEN, CDR2 SYDVKM, per germline. This CDR3 contains 11 residues. Trimming left V 6 bases short and J 8 bases short, with 10 bases between. The CDR3 loop reads CASSRFMGYTF. The CDR3 DNA reads TGTGCCAGCAGCAGGTTTATGGGCTACACCTTC.

This sequence joins TRBV5-1 and TRBJ1-1; no clear D gene. Trimming removed 0 bases from V and 11 bases from J, with 17 bases in between. There are 14 residues in the CDR3. CDR1 and CDR2 from the germline V gene are SGHRS and YFSETQ. The CDR3 sequence: CASSLGGGDVAAFF. The CDR3 DNA reads as TGCGCCAGCAGCTTGGGAGGCGGGGATGTGGCCGCTTTCTTT.

This clone was seen a handful of times. This chain links TRBV28 with TRBJ1-5, with D tentatively TRBD1 (5 bases). The V and J ends lost 6 bases and 12 bases respectively, with 18 bases between them. CDR1 and CDR2 (germline): MDHEN, SYDVKM. This CDR3 comprises 13 residues. CDR3 coding DNA: TGTGCCAGCAGCCCCCGGGGCGCCCGTTACCAGCATTTT. This gives the protein CASSPRGARYQHF.

This sequence joins TRBV6-6 and TRBJ1-1, with no clear D. The V end lost 5 bases, the J end lost 1 base, and 14 bases lay between the germline ends. This CDR3 is 15 amino acids long. Germline assignment: CDR1 MNHNY and CDR2 SVGAGI (reference sequence). The CDR3 region is CASSRRFLANTEAFF. In DNA form, the CDR3 reads TGTGCCAGCAGTCGCCGTTTTCTAGCGAACACTGAAGCTTTCTTT.